These 32 T cell receptor beta chains were all obtained from the same sample, sequenced in a study of CD8 T cells in ankylosing spondylitis. Their antigen targets remain unknown. TCRdb reprocessed the 5' RACE reads via MiXCR and lists one record per CDR3 protein. Seen here are a few hundred thousand distinct CDR3 sequences, less than 10% observed once, and the top ten hold 13% to 15%. General study results and limits: Ankylosing spondylitis blood seemed to carry a telltale TCR beta motif made of roughly eight highly homologous variants.

Sequencing input: blood, either unsorted or a sorted T cell fraction (not recorded which). All receptors come from a male donor with ankylosing spondylitis.

At least ten counts were recorded for this clonotype. The chain's CDR3 is CASSALAGRYNEQFF. CDR3 bases: TGTGCCAGCAGTGCTTTAGCGGGGAGGTACAATGAGCAGTTCTTC. The chain has TRBV2 and TRBJ2-1; 8 nucleotides align to TRBD2. Germline values: CDR1 SNHLY, CDR2 FYNNEI. J lost 4 bases, V lost 4 bases, and 6 bases had no gene match. The CDR3 spans 15 residues.

This chain connects TRBV7-2 to TRBJ2-4, with 8 bases matching TRBD1. With 4 bases clipped from V and 2 bases from J, the junction kept 4 bases outside the gene matches. The CDR3 length is 15 residues. CDR1 and CDR2 from the germline V gene are SGHTA and FQGNSA. The CDR3 sequence: CASSSGGPSKNIQYF. The DNA of the CDR3 is TGTGCCAGCAGCTCAGGGGGCCCGTCCAAAAACATTCAGTACTTC.

This chain uses TRBV12-3 or TRBV12-4 with TRBJ2-3; the D gene is possibly TRBD1 (6 bases). The CDR3 is 15 residues long. Trimming took off 6 bases at V and 2 bases at J, with 15 bases between the two ends. The CDR3, as DNA: TGTGCCAGCAGCCAAGGGCCAGGGGTCACAGATACGCAGTATTTT. Its protein is CASSQGPGVTDTQYF.

The chain recombines TRBV27 with TRBJ2-6; TRBD1 matches at 7 bases. The CDR3 loop spans 16 amino acids. CDR1 is MNHEY, CDR2 SMNVEV, per germline (reference sequence). Germline trimming cut 6 bases from V and 2 bases from J; bases unmatched to any gene: 7. CDR3 loop: CASSDRVDAGANVLTF. For the CDR3, the DNA is TGTGCCAGCAGCGACAGGGTTGATGCTGGGGCCAACGTCCTGACTTTC.

The chain has TRBV4-1 and TRBJ2-1; 7 nucleotides line up with TRBD2. This CDR3 comprises 18 residues. The V and J ends lost 3 bases and 4 bases, in that order; junction bases with no gene match: 15. CDR1 MGHRA and CDR2 YSYEKL come from the germline V gene. CDR3 DNA: TGCGCCAGCAGCCAGGTCCGACTAGCTCCACACCGATACAATGAGCAGTTCTTC. Protein product: CASSQVRLAPHRYNEQFF.

The genes are TRBV5-1 and TRBJ1-2, with a tentative D call TRBD1 (6 bases). Germline V CDR1 and CDR2: SGHRS, YFSETQ. CDR3 length: 14 amino acids. Deletions cut 0 bases from V and 8 bases from J, with 14 bases between. CDR3 protein: CASSLDREIGGYTF. Here the CDR3 DNA reads TGCGCCAGCAGCTTGGACAGGGAAATCGGAGGCTACACCTTC.

This clonotype has a handful of counts. The CDR3 DNA reads TGTGCCAGCAGCTTCGGTAGCGGGAGTAACAATGAGCAGTTCTTC. This translates into CASSFGSGSNNEQFF. The chain carries TRBV7-9 and TRBJ2-1, with 9 bases fitting TRBD2. There are 15 residues in the CDR3. CDR1 and CDR2 (germline): SEHNR, FQNEAQ (reference sequence). V was pared by 3 bases and J by 5 bases, with 5 bases of the junction left unmatched.

The J gene is TRBJ1-1, the V gene TRBV7-9; the D gene is possibly TRBD1 (5 bases). CDR1 SEHNR and CDR2 FQNEAQ come from the germline V gene (reference sequence). The ends were cut back, 5 bases at V and 3 bases at J, with 10 bases in the middle. The CDR3 is 13 amino acids. The CDR3 region has the DNA TGTGCCAGCAGCAGTGACAGATACACTGAAGCTTTCTTT. Translation: CASSSDRYTEAFF.

V and J are TRBV7-9 and TRBJ2-1; D not resolved. Trimming stripped 5 bases from V and 10 bases from J, with 9 bases between. This CDR3 comprises 11 residues. CDR1 SEHNR and CDR2 FQNEAQ come from the germline V gene (reference sequence). The CDR3 reads CASSPSREQFF. CDR3 in DNA: TGTGCCAGCAGCCCCTCCCGGGAGCAGTTCTTC.

This chain joins TRBV7-9 and TRBJ2-1; TRBD1 might be the D (6 bases). CDR3 length: 15 residues. Trimming took off 2 bases at V and 4 bases at J, with 12 bases between the two ends. In germline, CDR1 is SEHNR, CDR2 FQNEAQ (reference sequence). The CDR3 DNA follows: TGTGCCAGCAGCTTAACAGGGTACGGATACAATGAGCAGTTCTTC. This gives the protein CASSLTGYGYNEQFF.

The V and J genes are TRBV11-2 and TRBJ2-3; 7 bases are shared with TRBD2. With 2 bases clipped from V and 2 bases from J, the junction kept 7 bases outside the gene matches. CDR3 size: 16 residues. Per germline, CDR1 SGHAT and CDR2 FQNNGV. The CDR3 DNA is TGTGCCAGCAGCTTAAAGGGGCTAGCGGACACAGATACGCAGTATTTT. It translates to CASSLKGLADTDTQYF.

Only one count was recorded for this clonotype. The chain combines TRBV28 with TRBJ2-1, with 11 bases lining up with TRBD2. After removal of 4 bases from V and 3 bases from J, the junction contained 8 bases not matched to a gene. CDR1 is MDHEN and CDR2 is SYDVKM in the germline V gene. CDR3 length: 17 residues. CDR3 sequence (DNA): TGTGCCAGCAGTTCGTCCCTGACTAGCGGGGTCTACAATGAGCAGTTCTTC. As protein: CASSSSLTSGVYNEQFF. The complete variable domain, with remaining parts taken from reference TRBV28 and TRBJ2-1, reads DVKVTQSSRYLVKRTGEKVFLECVQDMDHENMFWYRQDPGLGLRLIYFSYDVKMKEKGDIPEGYSVSREKKERFSLILESASTNQTSMYLCASSSSLTSGVYNEQFFGPGTRLTVL.

This clonotype has ten or more counts. This chain joins TRBV15 and TRBJ2-6; D ambiguous. Trimming removed 3 bases from V and 2 bases from J, with 11 bases in between. The CDR3 is 16 amino acids. CDR1 is LNHNV, CDR2 YYDKDF, per germline (reference sequence). The CDR3 DNA reads TGTGCCACCAGCAGGGGATCCACCGCTGGGGCCAACGTCCTGACTTTC. Its protein is CATSRGSTAGANVLTF.

This clonotype was seen repeatedly, ten times or more. The chain links TRBV9 to TRBJ1-5, with 7 nucleotides matching TRBD1. The CDR3 contains 16 residues. Losses at the gene ends were 4 bases for V and 6 bases for J; bases not matched to a gene: 13. Germline V gives CDR1 SGDLS, CDR2 YYNGEE. CDR3 nucleotide sequence: TGTGCCAGCAGCTCGGGGACAGATGAAACTTTTCAGCCCCAGCATTTT. Translation: CASSSGTDETFQPQHF.

This clonotype was seen a handful of times. V and J are TRBV15 and TRBJ2-7; D might be TRBD2 (5 bases). This CDR3 region has 15 residues. Germline V lookup: CDR1 LNHNV, CDR2 YYDKDF (reference sequence). V was shortened by 3 bases and J by 0 bases, with 12 bases between the two germline ends. The CDR3 region is CATSRALGASYEQYF. CDR3 coding DNA: TGTGCCACCAGCAGGGCTTTGGGAGCCTCCTACGAGCAGTACTTC.

This clonotype was seen many times. No conserved phenylalanine or tryptophan is present at the end of the CDR3, so a read error is the likely explanation. No DNA is shown, since the ends of the CDR3 on it are uncertain; the CDR3 is the one TCRdb lists. This CDR3 reads CASSLRGLAVRTV. This chain uses TRBV28 with TRBJ2-4; TRBD2, as called in the table, went unchecked against the DNA. Germline CDR1 and CDR2: MDHEN and SYDVKM. The CDR3 numbers 13 amino acids, ends counted.

CDR3: CASSPNLWRGANTGELFF. CDR3 nucleotide sequence: TGTGCCAGCAGCCCCAATTTATGGCGGGGGGCGAACACCGGGGAGCTGTTTTTT. V and J are TRBV3-1 and TRBJ2-2, with 8 bases matching TRBD2. V was clipped by 4 bases and J by 0 bases; unmatched bases: 10. CDR3 size: 18 residues. CDR1 and CDR2 (germline): LGHDT, YNNKEL (reference sequence).

This chain uses TRBV29-1 with TRBJ1-4; no definite D call. The germline gives CDR1 SQVTM, CDR2 ANQGSEA. V shed 4 bases and J shed 5 bases, with 8 bases lying between them. The CDR3 loop spans 12 amino acids. CDR3 in amino acids: CSVAAVNEKLFF. The CDR3 DNA follows: TGCAGCGTTGCAGCGGTGAATGAAAAACTGTTTTTT.

This clonotype has a count of ten or more. The chain is built from TRBV2 and TRBJ2-2; TRBD2 is a possible D gene (6 bases). The V gene's germline CDR1 is SNHLY and CDR2 FYNNEI. This CDR3 has 12 residues. V was clipped by 8 bases and J by 7 bases, with 11 bases between them. The chain's CDR3 is CASSGDYGELFF. CDR3 bases: TGTGCCAGCTCGGGAGATTACGGGGAGCTGTTTTTT.

This clonotype was recorded a few times. This chain uses TRBV6-1 with TRBJ2-2, with 14 bases identical to TRBD2. The CDR3 sequence is 19 residues long. Germline CDR1 and CDR2: MNHNS and SASEGT. V trimming: 6 bases; J trimming: 4 bases; junction bases outside the gene matches: 13. The CDR3 is CASRRHGLAGGRGTGELFF. CDR3 coding DNA: TGTGCCAGCAGACGACATGGACTAGCGGGAGGTAGGGGCACCGGGGAGCTGTTTTTT.

This clonotype was seen just once. The CDR3 spells CASSIGNRDRLSYEQYF. The DNA of the CDR3 is TGTGCCAGTAGTATAGGAAACCGGGACAGACTCTCCTACGAGCAGTACTTC. V is TRBV19 and J is TRBJ2-7; TRBD1 matches at 7 bases. V shed 1 base, J shed 0 bases, and the junction held 9 bases outside the gene matches. The germline CDR1 and CDR2 sequences are LNHDA and SQIVND (reference sequence). The CDR3 runs to 17 residues. The full variable domain, completed using reference TRBV19 and TRBJ2-7, is DGGITQSPKYLFRKEGQNVTLSCEQNLNHDAMYWYRQDPGQGLRLIYYSQIVNDFQKGDIAEGYSVSREKKESFPLTVTSAQKNPTAFYLCASSIGNRDRLSYEQYFGPGTRLTVT.

A few counts support this clonotype. The V and J genes are TRBV7-8 and TRBJ2-1; tentatively, D is TRBD2 (5 bases). This CDR3 comprises 13 residues. Trimming pared 5 bases from V and 7 bases from J, leaving 12 bases between. CDR1 SGHVS and CDR2 FQNEAQ come from the germline V gene. The CDR3 reads CASSLLGVNEQFF. For the CDR3, the DNA is TGTGCCAGCAGCCTCCTCGGGGTAAATGAGCAGTTCTTC.

This clonotype was observed a handful of times. V and J are TRBV2 and TRBJ2-3; no clear D. The CDR3 is 14 residues long. CDR1 and CDR2 from the germline V gene are SNHLY and FYNNEI. V was shortened by 3 bases and J by 2 bases, with 9 bases between the two germline ends. The CDR3 bases are TGTGCCAGCAGTGATGATAGAGTCACAGATACGCAGTATTTT. Protein: CASSDDRVTDTQYF.

This clonotype was detected ten times or more. This chain connects TRBV7-9 to TRBJ1-2; TRBD1 might be the D (6 bases). Germline V gene sequence: CDR1 SEHNR, CDR2 FQNEAQ (reference sequence). CDR3 length: 17 amino acids. Trimming took 2 bases from V and 0 from J, leaving 16 bases between them. CDR3 DNA: TGTGCCAGCAGCTTAACGGGGGGGGACACCACTAACTATGGCTACACCTTC. Residues: CASSLTGGDTTNYGYTF.

This chain joins TRBV5-6 and TRBJ2-7; 10 positions match TRBD2. The CDR3 is 19 amino acids. V lost 0 bases, J lost 2 bases, and 14 bases stayed unmatched. CDR1 is SGHDT and CDR2 is YYEEEE in the germline V gene. CDR3 nucleotides: TGTGCCAGCAGCTTGGGGGTCCCTAGCGGGAGAGTGAGGCCCTACGAGCAGTACTTC. Translation gives CASSLGVPSGRVRPYEQYF.

The chain employs TRBV5-1 and TRBJ2-7; maybe TRBD2 (6 bases). The germline V gene has CDR1 SGHRS and CDR2 YFSETQ. Between the trimmed V and J ends, which lost 0 bases and 2 bases, there was a span of 12 bases. The CDR3 runs 15 residues. The CDR3 DNA reads as TGCGCCAGCAGCTTGGTCCCCAGGGAGGCCTACGAGCAGTACTTC. It encodes CASSLVPREAYEQYF.

There are a few counts of this clonotype. The J gene is TRBJ2-3, the V gene TRBV20-1; D is uncertain. This CDR3 spans 16 amino acids. V lost 5 bases to trimming and J lost 0 bases, with 18 bases between them. Germline assignment: CDR1 DFQATT and CDR2 SNEGSKA (reference sequence). The CDR3: CSAHLGLSRSTDTQYF. CDR3 in DNA: TGCAGTGCTCATCTGGGCCTTTCGAGAAGCACAGATACGCAGTATTTT.

This clonotype was seen repeatedly, ten times or more. This sequence joins TRBV7-9 and TRBJ2-7, with D maybe TRBD2 (5 bases). The CDR3 covers 11 residues. In germline, CDR1 is SEHNR, CDR2 FQNEAQ (reference sequence). V was trimmed by 4 bases and J by 7 bases, leaving 8 bases between them. CDR3 coding DNA: TGTGCCAGCAGCTACCGCGGGGAGCAGTACTTC. Encoded protein: CASSYRGEQYF.

This clonotype was seen more than once but under ten times. This rearrangement joins TRBV29-1 to TRBJ1-4, with D uncertain. The CDR3 length is 13 residues. Germline V CDR1 and CDR2: SQVTM, ANQGSEA. Trimming shortened V by 3 bases and J by 6 bases, and 11 bases separated the two germline ends. The CDR3 loop is CSVETKGDEKLFF. The CDR3, as DNA: TGCAGCGTTGAGACCAAAGGAGATGAAAAACTGTTTTTT.

This clonotype was seen ten or more times. The chain uses TRBV7-3 and TRBJ1-1, with a tentative D call TRBD1 (5 bases). CDR3 size: 17 residues. The germline V gene has CDR1 SGHTA and CDR2 FQGTGA. With 5 bases removed from V and 4 bases from J, the gap between germline ends came to 23 bases. The CDR3 nucleotides are TGTGCCAGCAGCCCAAGCTTAACGCGGGACCGAGGCACTGAAGCTTTCTTT. This sequence encodes CASSPSLTRDRGTEAFF.

In this sample, this clonotype turned up a few times. The chain couples TRBV29-1 to TRBJ2-1; 10 bases are shared with TRBD1. CDR3 length equals 13 residues. V lost 7 bases, J lost 8 bases, and 8 bases stayed unmatched. From germline, CDR1 is SQVTM and CDR2 ANQGSEA. The CDR3 here is CSDRQGAGYEQFF. CDR3 nucleotide sequence: TGCAGCGATCGACAGGGGGCGGGGTATGAGCAGTTCTTC.

This clonotype occurred many times. The chain combines TRBV27 with TRBJ2-3; 8 bases map to TRBD2. Losses at the gene ends were 5 bases for V and 0 bases for J; bases not matched to a gene: 7. Germline CDR1 is MNHEY and CDR2 is SMNVEV (reference sequence). The CDR3 extends over 16 amino acids. The CDR3 protein is CASSLGLASSTDTQYF. CDR3 nucleotides: TGTGCCAGCAGTCTAGGACTAGCTTCTAGCACAGATACGCAGTATTTT.